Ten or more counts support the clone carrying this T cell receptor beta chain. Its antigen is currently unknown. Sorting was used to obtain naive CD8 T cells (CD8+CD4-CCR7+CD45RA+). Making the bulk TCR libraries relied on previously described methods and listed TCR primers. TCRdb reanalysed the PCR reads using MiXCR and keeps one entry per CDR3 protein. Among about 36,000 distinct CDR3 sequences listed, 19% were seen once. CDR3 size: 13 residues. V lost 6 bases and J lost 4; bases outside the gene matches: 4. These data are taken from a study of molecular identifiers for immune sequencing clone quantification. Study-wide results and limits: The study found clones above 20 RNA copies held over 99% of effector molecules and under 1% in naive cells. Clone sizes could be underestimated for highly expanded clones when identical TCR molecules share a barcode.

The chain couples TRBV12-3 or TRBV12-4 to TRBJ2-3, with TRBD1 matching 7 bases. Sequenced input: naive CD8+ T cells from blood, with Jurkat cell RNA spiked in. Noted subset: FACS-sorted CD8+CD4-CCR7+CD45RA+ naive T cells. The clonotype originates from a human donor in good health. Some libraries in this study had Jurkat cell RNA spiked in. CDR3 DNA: TGTGCCAGCAGCCCCCAGGGGGCAGATACGCAGTATTTT. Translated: CASSPQGADTQYF.